This TCR beta chain was profiled in a study of control samples from healthy donors and cancer patients. The germline gives CDR1 LGHNA, CDR2 YNFKEQ. Trimming cost V 1 base and J 4 bases, with 10 bases left between them. The CDR3 has 14 amino acids. The repertoire was sequenced with immunoSEQ multiplex PCR; TCRdb's copy has only in-frame clones and lacks some. This sample has 20,000 to 30,000 clones, with roughly 85% found just once. The sample holds one count of this clone. Source material: PBMCs. This TCR came from a woman between 55 and 75 years old with head and neck cancer. The chain recombines TRBV4-2 with TRBJ2-5; D call uncertain. The DNA for the CDR3 is TGTGCCAGCAGCCAAGCTCTCCTCGGAGAGACCCAGTACTTC. Protein product: CASSQALLGETQYF.